These 30 T cell receptor beta chains came from one sample sequenced in a study of neurological immune-mediated disorders. TCRdb reprocessed the 5' RACE reads via MiXCR and lists one record per CDR3 protein. The table has tens of thousands of distinct CDR3 sequences, roughly 4% seen once. The sample comprised PBMCs. The source of these receptors is a woman aged 55-69 years with multiple sclerosis.

There are many counts of this clonotype. The chain couples TRBV5-1 to TRBJ2-2; D not resolved. The CDR3 sequence is 12 residues long. Trimming removed 6 bases from V and 7 bases from J, with 10 bases in between. Germline CDR1 SGHRS, CDR2 YFSETQ. The CDR3 DNA reads TGCGCCAGCACGGTTCGGGTCGGGGAGCTGTTTTTT. This gives the protein CASTVRVGELFF.

This clonotype was recorded at least ten times. The chain combines TRBV12-3 or TRBV12-4 with TRBJ1-5, with a possible D match to TRBD1 (6 bases). The ends were cut back, 5 bases at V and 3 bases at J, with 14 bases in the middle. The CDR3 runs 15 residues. Written as DNA, the CDR3 is TGTGCCAGCAGTAGCATTCAGGGGCTCAATCAGCCCCAGCATTTT. Amino acid sequence: CASSSIQGLNQPQHF.

This clonotype was detected many times. This chain connects TRBV20-1 to TRBJ1-2; D perhaps matches TRBD1 (5 bases). This CDR3 spans 14 amino acids. Germline CDR1 reads DFQATT; CDR2 reads SNEGSKA (reference sequence). V was shortened by 0 bases and J by 4 bases, with 12 bases between the two germline ends. CDR3 in DNA: TGCAGTGCTAGAGAGTGGGAGGGACTCTATGGCTACACCTTC. Translating it yields CSAREWEGLYGYTF.

This clonotype was counted only a few times. The chain links TRBV20-1 to TRBJ2-5; possibly TRBD2 for D (6 bases). V lost 4 bases, J lost 3 bases, and 12 bases lay in between. Germline V CDR1 and CDR2: DFQATT, SNEGSKA (reference sequence). The CDR3 extends over 13 amino acids. The DNA of the CDR3 is TGCAGTGCTATGGGAGGAGGGAAAGAGACCCAGTACTTC. Its protein is CSAMGGGKETQYF.

This clonotype was observed a handful of times. The V gene is TRBV29-1, the J gene TRBJ2-3, with D perhaps matching TRBD1 or TRBD2 (5 bases each). The CDR3 totals 12 residues. CDR1 is SQVTM and CDR2 is ANQGSEA in the germline V gene. Trimming cost V 4 bases and J 4 bases, with 9 bases left between them. The CDR3 region has the DNA TGCAGCGTTGTCCGGGGCGCAGATACGCAGTATTTT. Its protein product is CSVVRGADTQYF.

CDR3 sequence (DNA): TGTGCCAGCAGTTGGACAGATACGCAGTATTTT. It yields the protein CASSWTDTQYF. The chain couples TRBV12-3 or TRBV12-4 to TRBJ2-3; D ambiguous. Trimming removed 4 bases from V and 3 bases from J, with 2 bases in between. This CDR3 spans 11 amino acids.

Regarding this clonotype: At one end the junction does not follow the germline gene, possibly because of a read error. This sequence joins TRBV7-2 and TRBJ1-6; no clear D gene. CDR1 and CDR2 from the germline V gene are SGHTA and FQGNSA. This CDR3 has 13 amino acids. This CDR3 reads CATSTEHNSPLNF. The CDR3 region has the DNA TGTGCCACGTCCACGGAACATAATTCACCCCTCAACTTT.

This clonotype was recorded many times. The V call is TRBV28, the J call TRBJ2-5; the D call may be TRBD1 or TRBD2 (5 bases each). Trimming took off 5 bases at V and 3 bases at J, with 16 bases between the two ends. From germline, CDR1 is MDHEN and CDR2 SYDVKM. The CDR3 runs 15 residues. The CDR3 sequence: CASSDLNRDEETQYF. The CDR3 nucleotides are TGTGCCAGCAGTGACTTGAACCGGGACGAAGAGACCCAGTACTTC.

In its sample, this clonotype was seen many times. The chain couples TRBV15 to TRBJ2-1; TRBD1 aligns across 8 bases. Germline assignment: CDR1 LNHNV and CDR2 YYDKDF (reference sequence). V was pared by 5 bases and J by 7 bases, with 10 bases of the junction left unmatched. The CDR3 length is 15 residues. The CDR3 DNA is TGTGCCACCAGCCGGAAGTCGACAGGGGTGAATGAGCAGTTCTTC. Encoded protein: CATSRKSTGVNEQFF. Filled out from reference TRBV15 and TRBJ2-1, the complete variable domain reads DAMVIQNPRYQVTQFGKPVTLSCSQTLNHNVMYWYQQKSSQAPKLLFHYYDKDFNNEADTPDNFQSRRPNTSFCFLDIRSPGLGDTAMYLCATSRKSTGVNEQFFGPGTRLTVL.

The V call is TRBV18, the J call TRBJ2-3; no clear D gene. CDR3 size: 16 residues. CDR1 is KGHSH, CDR2 LQKENI, per germline. The germline V and J ends were trimmed by 1 base and 2 bases, with 13 bases remaining between them. This CDR3 is CASSPRGLPYTDTQYF. CDR3 coding DNA: TGTGCCAGCTCACCACGGGGTCTCCCCTACACAGATACGCAGTATTTT.

This clonotype was seen at least ten times. The chain recombines TRBV20-1 with TRBJ2-5; 7 nucleotides align to TRBD2. Germline V gene data show CDR1 as DFQATT and CDR2 as SNEGSKA (reference sequence). CDR3 length: 14 amino acids. V dropped 2 bases and J dropped 7; count of bases not matched to a gene: 10. CDR3 sequence: CSARHSGPGGTQYF. CDR3 bases: TGCAGTGCTAGACATAGCGGCCCGGGGGGGACCCAGTACTTC.

This clonotype has a count of ten or more. This chain links TRBV10-2 with TRBJ2-7, with D possibly TRBD1 on 6 matching bases. This CDR3 has 15 residues. In germline, CDR1 is WSHSY, CDR2 SAAADI. V shed 4 bases and J shed 4 bases, with 17 bases lying between them. The CDR3 is CASSGSGATLYEQYF. The CDR3 DNA sequence: TGCGCCAGCAGTGGATCAGGGGCGACACTGTACGAGCAGTACTTC.

Ten or more counts support this clonotype. In DNA form, the CDR3 reads TGCGCCAGCAGCTTGATAGATACGCAGTATTTT. It yields the protein CASSLIDTQYF. The chain is built from TRBV5-1 and TRBJ2-3; D uncertain. This CDR3 comprises 11 residues. V was trimmed by 1 base and J by 5 bases, leaving 2 bases between them. Germline CDR1 and CDR2: SGHRS and YFSETQ.

This clonotype was counted ten times or more. The CDR3 loop reads CASSGSRTDTQYF. Written as DNA, the CDR3 is TGTGCCAGCAGCGGCAGTAGAACAGATACGCAGTATTTT. The chain uses TRBV7-9 and TRBJ2-3; D not certain. Trimming left V 5 bases short and J 3 bases short, with 9 bases between. This CDR3 has 13 residues. Germline values: CDR1 SEHNR, CDR2 FQNEAQ (reference sequence).

This clonotype has more than one count but fewer than ten. CDR3 sequence (DNA): TGCAGCGTGAAGGGGCTAGCCAAAAACATTCAGTACTTC. This encodes CSVKGLAKNIQYF. The J gene is TRBJ2-4, the V gene TRBV29-1; D may be TRBD1 (5 bases). V lost 6 bases and J lost 0, with 9 bases in between. Germline loops: CDR1 SQVTM, CDR2 ANQGSEA. The CDR3 covers 13 residues.

Ten or more counts support this clonotype. This chain uses TRBV2 with TRBJ2-2, with 8 nucleotides matching TRBD1. This CDR3 has 15 amino acids. Looked up from germline, CDR1 is SNHLY and CDR2 is FYNNEI. V lost 5 bases, J lost 3 bases, and 5 bases stayed unmatched. The CDR3 bases are TGTGCCAGCAGTTATGACAGGGGACACACCGGGGAGCTGTTTTTT. It is translated as CASSYDRGHTGELFF.

This clonotype came up a few times. The chain couples TRBV28 to TRBJ2-1; the D gene is possibly TRBD2 (5 bases). Germline V gives CDR1 MDHEN, CDR2 SYDVKM. The V end was cut by 6 bases, the J end by 12 bases, with 12 bases between. CDR3 length: 11 residues. CDR3 sequence reads: CASSLGRRQFF. CDR3 sequence (DNA): TGTGCCAGCAGCCTGGGGAGAAGGCAGTTCTTC. The whole variable domain, filled in from reference TRBV28 and TRBJ2-1, reads DVKVTQSSRYLVKRTGEKVFLECVQDMDHENMFWYRQDPGLGLRLIYFSYDVKMKEKGDIPEGYSVSREKKERFSLILESASTNQTSMYLCASSLGRRQFFGPGTRLTVL.

This clonotype was picked up a small number of times. The genes are TRBV20-1 and TRBJ1-2; D not resolved. The CDR3 is made up of 13 amino acids. Germline values: CDR1 DFQATT, CDR2 SNEGSKA (reference sequence). V was trimmed by 5 bases and J by 2 bases, leaving 12 bases between them. The CDR3 DNA is TGCAGTGCTCCAGAGGCTCCCAACTATGGCTACACCTTC. The encoded protein is CSAPEAPNYGYTF.

This clonotype was counted ten times or more. The chain couples TRBV5-1 to TRBJ1-1, with 7 bases matching TRBD1. Trimming took 4 bases from V and 1 from J; bases not matched to a gene: 7. Looked up from germline, CDR1 is SGHRS and CDR2 is YFSETQ. CDR3 length equals 15 residues. As DNA, the CDR3 is TGCGCCAGCAGCCCACTGGGACAGACGAACACTGAAGCTTTCTTT. It specifies CASSPLGQTNTEAFF. Drawing the rest from reference TRBV5-1 and TRBJ1-1, the complete variable domain is KAGVTQTPRYLIKTRGQQVTLSCSPISGHRSVSWYQQTPGQGLQFLFEYFSETQRNKGNFPGRFSGRQFSNSRSEMNVSTLELGDSALYLCASSPLGQTNTEAFFGQGTRLTVV.

The sample holds many counts of this clonotype. The chain couples TRBV5-1 to TRBJ2-2; no definite D call. With 3 bases removed from V and 2 bases from J, the gap between germline ends came to 8 bases. Per germline, CDR1 SGHRS and CDR2 YFSETQ. CDR3 length equals 14 residues. The CDR3 DNA reads TGCGCCAGCAGCTACCAAGGAAACACCGGGGAGCTGTTTTTT. Amino acids: CASSYQGNTGELFF.

This clonotype was observed a few times. The chain carries TRBV7-2 and TRBJ2-1, with 8 bases aligning to TRBD2. This CDR3 has 16 amino acids. V lost 5 bases, J lost 7 bases, and 13 bases stayed unmatched. Looked up from germline, CDR1 is SGHTA and CDR2 is FQGNSA. This CDR3 is CASSRSLAGGLNEQFF. Here the CDR3 DNA reads TGTGCCAGCAGCCGCAGCCTGGCGGGAGGTCTTAATGAGCAGTTCTTC.

There are many counts of this clonotype. J is TRBJ1-1 and V is TRBV20-1; D perhaps matches TRBD1 (5 bases). The ends were cut back, 5 bases at V and 6 bases at J, with 16 bases in the middle. CDR3 length: 13 amino acids. Germline V gene sequence: CDR1 DFQATT, CDR2 SNEGSKA (reference sequence). In DNA form, the CDR3 reads TGCAGTGCTTCCTATGGGGAGGGGTCTGAAGCTTTCTTT. Protein: CSASYGEGSEAFF.

This clonotype was seen repeatedly, ten times or more. The J gene is TRBJ1-4, the V gene TRBV20-1; D is uncertain. Germline CDR1 reads DFQATT; CDR2 reads SNEGSKA (reference sequence). CDR3 length equals 11 residues. The V end lost 5 bases, the J end lost 11 bases, and 12 bases lay between the germline ends. CDR3 sequence reads: CSAVRGGKLFF. The CDR3 nucleotides read TGCAGTGCTGTGCGGGGTGGGAAACTGTTTTTT.

This clonotype was picked up a small number of times. This sequence joins TRBV20-1 and TRBJ1-1; 11 bases agree with TRBD1. CDR3 length: 14 amino acids. Germline CDR1 DFQATT, CDR2 SNEGSKA (reference sequence). The ends lost 5 bases at V and 4 bases at J; junction bases unmatched: 6. The CDR3 DNA follows: TGCAGTGCTGTCAGGACAGGGGGCCCCACTGAAGCTTTCTTT. Translation gives CSAVRTGGPTEAFF.

This clonotype was recorded at least ten times. J is TRBJ2-3 and V is TRBV18, with 7 bases matching TRBD1. The V gene end was trimmed by 5 bases and the J gene end by 1 base; junction bases not matched to a gene: 9. Germline-derived CDR1 and CDR2 are KGHSH and LQKENI. This CDR3 has 16 residues. The CDR3 here is CASSAAPTGGTDTQYF. CDR3 DNA: TGTGCCAGCTCAGCAGCCCCCACAGGGGGCACAGATACGCAGTATTTT.

This clonotype was seen ten or more times. The chain is built from TRBV5-6 and TRBJ1-2; D uncertain. Per the germline V gene, CDR1 is SGHDT and CDR2 is YYEEEE. The CDR3 length is 14 residues. The V and J ends lost 1 base and 4 bases respectively, with 11 bases between them. CDR3 DNA: TGTGCCAGCAGCTTGTGGTCGGCGGGCTATGGCTACACCTTC. Its protein product is CASSLWSAGYGYTF.

The V call is TRBV7-2, the J call TRBJ1-2; TRBD1 matches at 7 bases. Germline V gene sequence: CDR1 SGHTA, CDR2 FQGNSA. The CDR3 has 15 amino acids. Trimming cost V 3 bases and J 4 bases; bases outside gene matches: 8. The CDR3 protein is CASSLLGQATYGYTF. The CDR3 nucleotides are TGTGCCAGCAGCTTGCTAGGACAGGCGACCTATGGCTACACCTTC.

This clonotype has at least ten counts. V is TRBV20-1 and J is TRBJ2-2, with D maybe TRBD1 (6 bases). The CDR3 is 16 residues long. Germline-derived CDR1 and CDR2 are DFQATT and SNEGSKA (reference sequence). V was clipped by 2 bases and J by 4 bases, with 17 bases between them. CDR3 nucleotide sequence: TGCAGTGCTAGACCCCTGAGGCAGGGGAGCACCGGGGAGCTGTTTTTT. Translated, it gives CSARPLRQGSTGELFF.

This clonotype occurred many times. The chain uses TRBV20-1 and TRBJ1-1; D possibly corresponds to TRBD1 (5 bases). The CDR3 contains 12 residues. Germline V CDR1 and CDR2: DFQATT, SNEGSKA (reference sequence). Trimming stripped 2 bases from V and 4 bases from J, with 8 bases between. CDR3 in amino acids: CSARMGPTEAFF. CDR3 nucleotide sequence: TGCAGTGCTAGAATGGGGCCCACTGAAGCTTTCTTT.

This clonotype was seen ten or more times. V usage is TRBV15 and J usage is TRBJ2-7, with D possibly matching TRBD1 (6 bases). CDR1 is LNHNV and CDR2 is YYDKDF in the germline V gene (reference sequence). Trimming left V 4 bases short and J 2 bases short, with 12 bases between. This CDR3 has 14 residues. The CDR3 bases are TGTGCCACCAGCAAAGACAGGAACGCCTACGAGCAGTACTTC. This gives the protein CATSKDRNAYEQYF.